This TCR beta chain was sequenced during a study of response to subunit inactivated influenza vaccine. This clonotype was found many times. The junction shows a germline mismatch at one end, possibly a read error. There are 14 residues in the CDR3. Germline CDR1 reads SEHNR; CDR2 reads FQNEAQ (reference sequence). Via MiXCR, TCRdb re-called the RT-PCR reads, giving one row per CDR3 protein. The top ten clones hold 2.5% to 3.5% of a sample with roughly 540,000 distinct CDR3 sequences, approximately 20% of them seen once. The sample also formed part of further work on T cells expressing NK-cell markers. As that report states: UMI-tagged 5'RACE template switching yielded the TCR beta cDNA.

The specimen comprised CD4+ T cells sorted from PBMCs, sampled approximately 12 days after vaccination. J is TRBJ1-6 and V is TRBV7-9, with 9 nucleotides matching TRBD1. This sequence was found in a man aged 45-65 years who received an inactivated influenza vaccine. CDR3 sequence (DNA): TGTGCCAGTAGCTCGACAGGGGGTAATTCACCCCTCCACTTT. This gives the protein CASSSTGGNSPLHF.